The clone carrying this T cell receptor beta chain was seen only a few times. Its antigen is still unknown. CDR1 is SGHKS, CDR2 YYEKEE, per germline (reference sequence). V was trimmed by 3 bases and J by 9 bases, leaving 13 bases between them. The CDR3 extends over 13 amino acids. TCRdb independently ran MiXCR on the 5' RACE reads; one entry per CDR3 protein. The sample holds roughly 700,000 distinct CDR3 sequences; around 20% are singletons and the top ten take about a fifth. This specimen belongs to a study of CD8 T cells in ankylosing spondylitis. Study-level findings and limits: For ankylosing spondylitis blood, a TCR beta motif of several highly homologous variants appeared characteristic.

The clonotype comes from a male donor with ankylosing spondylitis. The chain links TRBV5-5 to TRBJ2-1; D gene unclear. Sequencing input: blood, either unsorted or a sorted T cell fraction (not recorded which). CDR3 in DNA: TGTGCCAGCAGCTCGGTCTTCTTCGGTGAGCAGTTCTTC. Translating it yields CASSSVFFGEQFF.